There are many counts of the clone carrying this T cell receptor beta chain. Antigen: not known. This entry is derived from a study of T cells after yellow fever vaccination. Study-level results: The secondary response was weaker but peaked faster, day 5 versus 15.

TCRdb itself ran the 5' RACE reads through MiXCR, one entry per CDR3 protein. The sample consists of about 340,000 distinct CDR3 sequences, 8% to 10% of them appearing once. CDR1 SGHRS and CDR2 YFSETQ come from the germline V gene. The CDR3 is 14 amino acids. Trimming took off 3 bases at V and 4 bases at J, with 13 bases between the two ends. The clonotype originates from a man aged 18 to 30 who received the YFV17D yellow fever vaccine. The starting material was PBMCs, obtained on the day of the first yellow fever vaccination. The chain uses TRBV5-1 and TRBJ1-1; D is ambiguous. In DNA form, the CDR3 reads TGCGCCAGCAGCTCCCCGGACTGGGGCACTGAAGCTTTCTTT. Residues: CASSSPDWGTEAFF.